Given below is one TCR beta chain in context. From germline, CDR1 is SGHRS and CDR2 YFSETQ. The CDR3 is 17 residues long. The V gene end was trimmed by 6 bases and the J gene end by 2 bases; junction bases not matched to a gene: 9. This sample is drawn from a study of blood T cell repertoires in COVID-19. Authors' analysis steps: Estimation of nucleated cell counts relied on the amplification of reference gene primers. The method was immunoSEQ multiplex PCR; TCRdb's version includes in-frame clones alone and lacks a portion of them. The DNA was the basis for D and trimming; V, J and clone size are from that table. Here the sample spans tens of thousands of clones, 70% to 90% being singletons.

The receptor was isolated from a middle-aged man with COVID-19, enrolled during active disease. This chain connects TRBV5-1 to TRBJ2-3; 13 bases are a match to TRBD2. The specimen was peripheral blood. The CDR3 loop reads CASNRRTSGGITDTQYF. CDR3 bases: TGCGCCAGCAATCGGAGGACTAGCGGGGGAATCACAGATACGCAGTATTTT.